These 27 T cell receptor beta chains originate from one sample sequenced in a study of cytomegalovirus exposure and HLA in healthy donors. PCR amplification relied on 60 Vbeta primers (plus 13 Jbeta primers). Sequencing used immunoSEQ multiplex PCR; TCRdb keeps in-frame clones, though not all of them. The profile shows 100,000 to 150,000 clones, about 79% of them singletons. The specimen sequenced was PBMCs. The receptors here all came from a man aged 45-60 years in good health and CMV-seronegative.

The table lists this clone with a count of one. The V and J genes are TRBV6-1 and TRBJ2-5; D gene ambiguous. Trimming pared 4 bases from V and 5 bases from J, leaving 17 bases between. Germline values: CDR1 MNHNS, CDR2 SASEGT. This CDR3 comprises 15 residues. In DNA, the CDR3 is TGTGCCAGCAGTGTCAATCTGATACCCGGGGAGACCCAGTACTTC. Its translation: CASSVNLIPGETQYF.

This sequence joins TRBV30 and TRBJ1-5; D might be TRBD1 (5 bases). Germline V gene data show CDR1 as GTSNPN and CDR2 as SVGIG (reference sequence). This CDR3 contains 16 residues. Trimming shortened V by 1 base and J by 1 base, and 14 bases separated the two germline ends. The CDR3 reads CAWSGGDLQSNQPQHF. For the CDR3, the DNA is TGTGCCTGGAGTGGGGGGGACCTGCAAAGCAATCAGCCCCAGCATTTT.

The rearrangement links TRBV19 to TRBJ2-1, with D possibly TRBD2 on 5 matching bases. V lost 0 bases, J lost 8 bases, and 17 bases lay in between. Germline CDR1 LNHDA, CDR2 SQIVND (reference sequence). This CDR3 comprises 16 residues. CDR3 nucleotides: TGTGCCAGTAGTATAGATCTGGGGAGTTCATGGGATGAGCAGTTCTTC. Translating it yields CASSIDLGSSWDEQFF. The full variable domain, completed using reference TRBV19 and TRBJ2-1, is DGGITQSPKYLFRKEGQNVTLSCEQNLNHDAMYWYRQDPGQGLRLIYYSQIVNDFQKGDIAEGYSVSREKKESFPLTVTSAQKNPTAFYLCASSIDLGSSWDEQFFGPGTRLTVL.

The CDR3 reads CAINRVQETQYF. CDR3 DNA sequence: TGTGCCATCAACAGGGTCCAAGAGACCCAGTACTTC. This chain links TRBV6-1 with TRBJ2-5; tentative D call: TRBD1 (6 bases). Germline V gives CDR1 MNHNS, CDR2 SASEGT. The V gene lost 10 bases and the J gene lost 1 base, with 10 bases spanning the gap. The CDR3 loop spans 12 amino acids.

The chain has TRBV9 and TRBJ1-1; TRBD1 aligns across 11 bases. CDR1 is SGDLS, CDR2 YYNGEE, per germline. The length of the CDR3 is 14 residues. J lost 3 bases, V lost 7 bases, and 5 bases had no gene match. CDR3 sequence: CASGTGGSDTEAFF. The CDR3 coding sequence is TGTGCCAGCGGGACAGGGGGTTCAGACACTGAAGCTTTCTTT.

V usage is TRBV12-5 and J usage is TRBJ2-1; TRBD1 might be the D (6 bases). From germline, CDR1 is LGHNT and CDR2 FRNRAP. This CDR3 has 15 residues. The V and J ends lost 4 bases and 5 bases respectively, with 15 bases between them. The CDR3 DNA reads as TGTGCTAGTGGTTCCTTCGTAGCAGGGGACAATGAGCAGTTCTTC. Its protein is CASGSFVAGDNEQFF.

V is TRBV11-2 and J is TRBJ1-2, with 7 bases matching TRBD1. This CDR3 has 18 amino acids. Per the germline V gene, CDR1 is SGHAT and CDR2 is FQNNGV. After removal of 5 bases from V and 4 bases from J, the junction contained 19 bases not matched to a gene. CDR3 coding DNA: TGTGCCAGCAGCGTACAGGGGACTCCGTTGGGGCGGCCCTATGGCTACACCTTC. Amino acid sequence: CASSVQGTPLGRPYGYTF.

This clone was counted once. The chain combines TRBV30 with TRBJ2-1, with D hard to call. This CDR3 spans 12 amino acids. Trimming pared 5 bases from V and 5 bases from J, leaving 10 bases between. The germline V gene has CDR1 GTSNPN and CDR2 SVGIG (reference sequence). The CDR3 region is CAWYELNNEQFF. The CDR3 DNA reads TGTGCCTGGTACGAGTTGAACAATGAGCAGTTCTTC. Using reference TRBV30 and TRBJ2-1 for the parts outside the CDR3, the full variable domain is SQTIHQWPATLVQPVGSPLSLECTVEGTSNPNLYWYRQAAGRGLQLLFYSVGIGQISSEVPQNLSASRPQDRQFILSSKKLLLSDSGFYLCAWYELNNEQFFGPGTRLTVL.

The CDR3 bases are TGTGCCAGCAAGACAGAATACTACGAGCAGTACTTC. It is translated as CASKTEYYEQYF. This chain uses TRBV2 with TRBJ2-7; D is possibly TRBD1 (5 bases). The CDR3 covers 12 residues. Deletions cut 7 bases from V and 3 bases from J, with 10 bases between. Per germline, CDR1 SNHLY and CDR2 FYNNEI.

Notes on this clone: Germline is not matched at one junction end, which may reflect a read error. The rearrangement links TRBV30 to TRBJ2-7, with 10 bases identical to TRBD1. Germline CDR1 and CDR2: GTSNPN and SVGIG (reference sequence). CDR3 length: 11 amino acids. CDR3 residues: CAWLGGQGMDF. Written as DNA, the CDR3 is TGTGCCTGGTTAGGGGGACAGGGGATGGACTTC.

This clone was detected once. The chain joins TRBV6-1 to TRBJ1-5; 7 bases are shared with TRBD1. With V trimmed by 0 bases and J by 3 bases, 8 bases remained unmatched. Germline values: CDR1 MNHNS, CDR2 SASEGT. This CDR3 contains 17 residues. In DNA form, the CDR3 reads TGTGCCAGCAGTGAAGCGCTCAGACAGGGCCTCAATCAGCCCCAGCATTTT. Amino acid sequence: CASSEALRQGLNQPQHF.

This chain joins TRBV4-1 and TRBJ2-7, with 7 positions matching TRBD1. The ends lost 4 bases at V and 5 bases at J; junction bases unmatched: 8. This CDR3 is built from 14 residues. Germline V lookup: CDR1 MGHRA, CDR2 YSYEKL. CDR3 in DNA: TGCGCCAGCAGCCCACTCACAGGGGCGGACGAGCAGTACTTC. Translation: CASSPLTGADEQYF.

The chain links TRBV19 to TRBJ1-1, with D possibly TRBD1 on 5 matching bases. CDR1 and CDR2 (germline): LNHDA, SQIVND (reference sequence). The V gene lost 7 bases and the J gene lost 7 bases, with 16 bases spanning the gap. The CDR3 covers 13 residues. CDR3 amino acids: CASNSDRVVEAFF. DNA of the CDR3: TGTGCCAGTAACTCCGACAGAGTAGTTGAAGCTTTCTTT.

The chain is built from TRBV7-2 and TRBJ1-1, with D possibly TRBD1 on 5 matching bases. Germline V gene lookup returns CDR1 SGHTA and CDR2 FQGNSA. V was trimmed by 8 bases and J by 1 base, leaving 14 bases between them. The length of the CDR3 is 14 residues. Written as DNA, the CDR3 is TGTGCCAGCTCCCGGACACCTAAGAACACTGAAGCTTTCTTT. Amino acid sequence: CASSRTPKNTEAFF.

This chain links TRBV6-5 with TRBJ2-7; tentatively, D is TRBD1 (6 bases). The CDR3 consists of 13 residues. V shed 5 bases and J shed 6 bases, with 14 bases lying between them. Germline V gene sequence: CDR1 MNHEY, CDR2 SVGAGI. This chain's CDR3 is CASSPGQALEQYF. The CDR3 nucleotides read TGTGCCAGCAGTCCGGGACAAGCTCTCGAGCAGTACTTC.

The chain joins TRBV5-1 to TRBJ2-5; no clear D gene. The germline V gene has CDR1 SGHRS and CDR2 YFSETQ. This CDR3 spans 13 amino acids. V was shortened by 8 bases and J by 0 bases, with 11 bases between the two germline ends. This CDR3 reads CASSTEYQETQYF. The CDR3 DNA is TGCGCCAGTTCCACAGAGTACCAAGAGACCCAGTACTTC.

The chain combines TRBV6-5 with TRBJ2-7; TRBD1 agrees at 9 bases. Germline V lookup: CDR1 MNHEY, CDR2 SVGAGI. The length of the CDR3 is 15 residues. The trim removed 2 bases at V and 0 bases at J, leaving 2 bases unmatched. CDR3 nucleotides: TGTGCCAGCAGTTACCAGGGACAGGGCTCCTACGAGCAGTACTTC. This gives the protein CASSYQGQGSYEQYF.

The chain couples TRBV6-1 to TRBJ1-2; 9 positions agree with TRBD1. Germline-derived CDR1 and CDR2 are MNHNS and SASEGT. J gave up 5 bases and V 2 bases, and 9 bases lay outside the gene matches. This CDR3 is built from 16 residues. The CDR3 is CASSEKGRTGAYGYTF. The CDR3 DNA reads TGTGCCAGCAGTGAAAAAGGACGGACAGGGGCATATGGCTACACCTTC.

This clone occurred once. The chain is built from TRBV4-1 and TRBJ2-1; TRBD2 aligns across 11 bases. Germline V CDR1 and CDR2: MGHRA, YSYEKL. V shed 2 bases, J shed 10 bases, and the junction held 13 bases outside the gene matches. The CDR3 loop spans 17 amino acids. CDR3 DNA sequence: TGCGCCAGCAGCCAAATACCGGGACTAGCGGTTAGCCGGGAGCAGTTCTTC. This gives the protein CASSQIPGLAVSREQFF.

This chain joins TRBV19 and TRBJ1-2, with 7 bases lining up with TRBD1. Germline lookup yields CDR1 LNHDA and CDR2 SQIVND (reference sequence). The CDR3 has 14 residues. V gave up 3 bases and J gave up 3 bases; unmatched junction bases: 4. In DNA form, the CDR3 reads TGTGCCAGTAGTATTGGGCAGGGGGACTATGGCTACACCTTC. Its translation is CASSIGQGDYGYTF.

V usage is TRBV4-1 and J usage is TRBJ1-2, with D unresolved. V gave up 4 bases and J gave up 3 bases, with 18 bases separating them. The CDR3 has 16 residues. The germline CDR1 and CDR2 sequences are MGHRA and YSYEKL. The CDR3: CASSLGLVRADYGYTF. In DNA, the CDR3 is TGCGCCAGCAGCCTTGGTCTGGTGAGGGCGGACTATGGCTACACCTTC.

This clone has just one count. The chain links TRBV19 to TRBJ2-7; D might be TRBD2 (5 bases). This CDR3 comprises 14 residues. Germline V CDR1 and CDR2: LNHDA, SQIVND (reference sequence). Trimming left V 5 bases short and J 1 base short, with 12 bases between. CDR3: CASSLDRRSYEQYF. The CDR3 bases are TGTGCCAGTAGTTTGGACCGGAGGTCCTACGAGCAGTACTTC.

The rearrangement uses TRBV5-4 and TRBJ2-1; 13 bases are a match to TRBD2. Per germline, CDR1 SGHNT and CDR2 YYREEE (reference sequence). The V segment lost 5 bases and the J segment 4 bases; nucleotides outside the gene matches: 3. The CDR3 contains 15 residues. The CDR3, as DNA: TGTGCCAGCAGGGAGACTAGCGGGGGGTACAATGAGCAGTTCTTC. It codes for CASRETSGGYNEQFF.

The rearrangement uses TRBV25-1 and TRBJ1-4; 8 nucleotides line up with TRBD1. Germline loops: CDR1 MGHDK, CDR2 SYGVNS. J lost 6 bases, V lost 3 bases, and 3 bases had no gene match. The CDR3 totals 14 residues. CDR3 loop: CASSDDRGDEKLFF. In DNA form, the CDR3 reads TGTGCCAGCAGTGACGACAGGGGCGATGAAAAACTGTTTTTT. The complete variable domain, with remaining parts taken from reference TRBV25-1 and TRBJ1-4, reads EADIYQTPRYLVIGTGKKITLECSQTMGHDKMYWYQQDPGMELHLIHYSYGVNSTEKGDLSSESTVSRIRTEHFPLTLESARPSHTSQYLCASSDDRGDEKLFFGSGTQLSVL.

This clone appeared a few times. The chain uses TRBV9 and TRBJ2-5; 9 bases match TRBD2. Germline assignment: CDR1 SGDLS and CDR2 YYNGEE. This CDR3 spans 17 amino acids. Losses at the gene ends were 0 bases for V and 4 bases for J; bases not matched to a gene: 10. The CDR3 bases are TGTGCCAGCAGCGTAGCTCCCCTAGCGGGGACGGCAGAGACCCAGTACTTC. The encoded protein is CASSVAPLAGTAETQYF.

The chain couples TRBV14 to TRBJ2-7; D not resolved. This CDR3 is built from 15 residues. Trimming shortened V by 0 bases and J by 4 bases, and 13 bases separated the two germline ends. The germline V gene has CDR1 SGHDN and CDR2 FVKESK. CDR3 loop: CASSQDPGPRYEQYF. DNA for the CDR3: TGTGCCAGCAGCCAAGATCCTGGGCCAAGATACGAGCAGTACTTC.

The CDR3 loop is CASSYMRGAPGYTF. The CDR3 DNA is TGTGCCAGCAGTTACATGCGGGGCGCCCCGGGCTACACCTTC. The chain employs TRBV6-5 and TRBJ1-2; D possibly corresponds to TRBD1 (5 bases). Germline V gene data show CDR1 as MNHEY and CDR2 as SVGAGI. V was shortened by 2 bases and J by 8 bases, with 15 bases between the two germline ends. The CDR3 runs 14 residues.